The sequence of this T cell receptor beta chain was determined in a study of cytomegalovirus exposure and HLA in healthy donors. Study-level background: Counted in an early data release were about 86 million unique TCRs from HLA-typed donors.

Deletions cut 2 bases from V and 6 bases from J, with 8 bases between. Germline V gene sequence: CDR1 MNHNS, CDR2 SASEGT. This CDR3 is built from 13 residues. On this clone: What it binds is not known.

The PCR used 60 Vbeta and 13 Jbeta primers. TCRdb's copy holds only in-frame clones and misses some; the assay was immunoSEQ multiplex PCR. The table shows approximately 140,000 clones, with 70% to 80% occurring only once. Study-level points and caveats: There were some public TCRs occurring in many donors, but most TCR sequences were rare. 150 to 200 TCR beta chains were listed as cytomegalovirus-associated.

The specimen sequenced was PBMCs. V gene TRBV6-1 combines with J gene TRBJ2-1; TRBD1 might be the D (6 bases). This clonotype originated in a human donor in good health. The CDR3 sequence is CASSENRANEQFF. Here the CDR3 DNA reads TGTGCCAGCAGTGAAAACAGGGCCAATGAGCAGTTCTTC.